This entry describes one TCR beta chain. The antigen this receptor binds is unknown. No much larger clonotype is one base removed from it; base qualities were not supplied. CDR1 and CDR2 (SGHRS, YFSETQ) derive from the germline V gene. From the cysteine through the phenylalanine, the CDR3 covers 14 amino acids. The entry retains the CDR3 DNA only, 42 bases that are in frame from base 1. Trimming takes 5 bases off V and 3 bases off J; junction bases not matched to a gene: 7. This sample was included in a study of technical replicates of blood from a few donors (dated by TCRdb to 2016 to 2017). Libraries were built with the immunoSEQ multiplex PCR assay. TCRdb limited this immuneACCESS table to in-frame rearrangements with V and J called. A share of clones is missing; checked studies link under half to unresolved V genes, and the rest is unexplained. The sample contains 85,000 to 95,000 clones, almost 97% of them found a single time. Of the sample, around 0.37% is held by the ten largest clones.

Material for sequencing was T cells isolated from PBMCs. The chain was built from TRBV5-1 and TRBJ1-2; 7 junctional bases match TRBD1. The clonotype comes from a human donor in good health. Read as DNA, the sequence is TGCGCCAGCAGTTATACAGGGGCGCACTATGGCTACACCTTC. Its product reads: CASSYTGAHYGYTF.